The rows below give T cell receptor beta chains drawn from one sample of a study of blood T cells in healthy people across ages. TCRdb called the 5' RACE reads again in MiXCR, with one record for every CDR3 protein. The sample carries fewer than 2,000,000 distinct CDR3 sequences, roughly 32% recorded once. Sequenced material: blood. These receptors came from a woman aged 30 to 39 in good health. Each CDR3 is given with its conserved first and last residue. A D gene is named only where the DNA matches it firmly. Clone sizes are given selectively: once, few, many, or a class where the clone is expanded.

CDR3	DNA	V	J	size	D
CASSQDLGLAVQETQYF	TGTGCCAGCAGCCAAGATTTGGGACTAGCGGTACAAGAGACCCAGTACTTC	TRBV4-2	TRBJ2-5	NA	TRBD2
CASSPGGYEQYF	TGCGCCAGCAGCCCCGGCGGGTACGAGCAGTACTTC	TRBV18	TRBJ2-7	many	NA
CASSVGPKDGYTF	TGTGCCAGCAGCGTAGGGCCGAAGGATGGCTACACCTTC	TRBV9	TRBJ1-2	NA	NA
CASSVGASGYEQYF	TGTGCCAGCAGCGTAGGGGCTAGCGGTTACGAGCAGTACTTC	TRBV9	TRBJ2-7	few	TRBD2
CASSVGTEKQFF	TGCGCCAGCAGTGTCGGGACCGAAAAGCAGTTCTTC	TRBV10-2	TRBJ2-1	few	NA
CASSLFTRRGTSGESTDTQYF	TGTGCCAGCAGCCTGTTCACCCGGAGAGGGACTAGCGGAGAGAGCACAGATACGCAGTATTTT	TRBV3-1	TRBJ2-3	NA	TRBD2
CASSQDGRGGNTEAFF	TGTGCCAGCAGCCAAGATGGGAGGGGAGGGAACACTGAAGCTTTCTTT	TRBV3-1	TRBJ1-1	NA	NA
CASSVGGGPTLTDTQYF	TGTGCCAGCAGCGTAGGAGGGGGTCCGACCCTGACAGATACGCAGTATTTT	TRBV9	TRBJ2-3	NA	NA
CATSRDPRTSTDTQYF	TGTGCCACCAGCAGAGATCCCAGGACTAGCACAGATACGCAGTATTTT	TRBV15	TRBJ2-3	few	NA
CASSYLPASGVQETQCF	TGTGCCAGCAGTTACCTACCGGCTAGCGGGGTACAAGAGACCCAGTGCTTC	TRBV6-5	TRBJ2-5	NA	TRBD2
CASSLESSGGEQYF	TGTGCCAGCAGTTTGGAATCCAGTGGGGGCGAACAGTACTTC	TRBV27	TRBJ2-7	NA	NA
CSASQRDIQYF	TGCAGTGCTAGTCAACGTGACATTCAGTACTTC	TRBV20-1	TRBJ2-4	few	NA
CASRASGGLSTDTQYF	TGTGCCAGCAGAGCTAGCGGGGGTCTTAGCACAGATACGCAGTATTTT	TRBV2	TRBJ2-3	few	TRBD2
CASSVGPIDEAFF	TGTGCCAGCAGCGTAGGGCCCATCGATGAAGCTTTCTTT	TRBV9	TRBJ1-1	few	NA
CASSWGTEGEQYF	TGCGCCAGCAGCTGGGGGACAGAGGGCGAGCAGTACTTC	TRBV5-1	TRBJ2-7	NA	TRBD1
CASGTTGLAGRTDTQYF	TGTGCCAGCGGGACTACGGGACTAGCGGGGCGCACAGATACGCAGTATTTT	TRBV27	TRBJ2-3	once	TRBD2
CASSQGGHGYTF	TGTGCCAGCAGCCAAGGGGGCCATGGCTACACCTTC	TRBV3-1	TRBJ1-2	NA	NA
CATSRRTGDFYEQYF	TGTGCCACCAGCAGGAGGACAGGGGACTTCTACGAGCAGTACTTC	TRBV15	TRBJ2-7	NA	TRBD1
CASSQDQAGTQYF	TGTGCCAGCAGCCAAGATCAGGCGGGTACGCAGTATTTT	TRBV4-2	TRBJ2-3	NA	NA
CASRKGGDRRSTEAFF	TGTGCCAGCAGGAAGGGGGGGGACAGGCGAAGCACTGAAGCTTTCTTT	TRBV2	TRBJ1-1	NA	TRBD1
CSARDRAGAYNEQFF	TGCAGTGCTAGAGATCGGGCAGGGGCCTACAATGAGCAGTTCTTC	TRBV20-1	TRBJ2-1	NA	NA
CASSRHRFRREQYF	TGTGCCAGCTCCCGGCACAGGTTTAGGCGCGAGCAGTACTTC	TRBV18	TRBJ2-7	few	NA
CASSLRAVVPDTQYF	TGTGCCAGCAGTCTCCGGGCCGTTGTTCCAGATACGCAGTATTTT	TRBV12-3/TRBV12-4	TRBJ2-3	few	NA
CASSFQGAVGKTQYF	TGTGCCAGCAGCTTTCAGGGGGCGGTTGGGAAGACCCAGTACTTC	TRBV5-5	TRBJ2-5	NA	TRBD1
CSVEGLDRDSYEQYF	TGCAGCGTTGAAGGTTTGGACAGGGACTCCTACGAGCAGTACTTC	TRBV29-1	TRBJ2-7	many	TRBD1
CASSVTAQPNEKLFF	TGTGCCAGCAGCGTCACAGCTCAACCTAATGAAAAACTGTTTTTT	TRBV9	TRBJ1-4	few	NA
CASSVLSGANARTF	TGTGCCAGCAGCGTCCTCTCTGGGGCCAACGCCCGGACTTTC	TRBV9	TRBJ2-6	once	NA
CASSLEVLRGGETQYF	TGTGCCAGCAGCTTGGAGGTCTTAAGGGGTGGAGAGACCCAGTACTTC	TRBV7-6	TRBJ2-5	NA	NA
CASKGGRDGENTEAFF	TGTGCCAGTAAAGGGGGCCGGGACGGAGAGAACACTGAAGCTTTCTTT	TRBV7-3	TRBJ1-1	few	TRBD1
CSARDPRSLGDEQFF	TGCAGTGCTAGAGATCCCCGGTCACTAGGCGATGAGCAGTTCTTC	TRBV20-1	TRBJ2-1	few	NA
CASSFRTVVNEKLFF	TGTGCCAGCAGCTTCCGGACCGTGGTTAATGAAAAACTGTTTTTT	TRBV13	TRBJ1-4	NA	NA
CASSLGGTEVLYGYTF	TGCGCCAGCAGCTTGGGGGGTACGGAGGTCCTCTATGGCTACACCTTC	TRBV5-1	TRBJ1-2	few	NA
CATSRGEYGYTF	TGTGCCACCAGCAGAGGGGAATATGGCTACACCTTC	TRBV15	TRBJ1-2	NA	NA
CSVERQDYGYTF	TGCAGCGTTGAACGACAGGACTATGGCTACACCTTC	TRBV29-1	TRBJ1-2	many	NA
CASSSQTKQGWTDGAQYF	TGTGCCAGCAGCTCCCAAACAAAACAGGGATGGACCGACGGGGCCCAGTACTTC	TRBV7-9	TRBJ2-7	few	NA
CAWRGGQGAGYTF	TGTGCCTGGAGAGGGGGACAGGGGGCGGGCTACACCTTC	TRBV30	TRBJ1-2	NA	TRBD1
CASSLATPGRRTSGANVLTF	TGTGCCAGCAGCTTAGCCACTCCGGGACGGAGGACATCTGGGGCCAACGTCCTGACTTTC	TRBV7-9	TRBJ2-6	few	NA
CTSSTDRGMSGRGYEQYF	TGTACCAGCAGCACCGACAGGGGGATGAGCGGGAGAGGTTACGAGCAGTACTTC	TRBV11-2	TRBJ2-7	NA	NA
CASSRPGTGVFGSEAFF	TGTGCCAGCAGCCGCCCAGGGACAGGGGTTTTTGGCTCTGAAGCTTTCTTT	TRBV14	TRBJ1-1	NA	TRBD1
CAGSDGIDSGDYGYTF	TGTGCCGGCAGTGACGGTATCGATTCGGGAGACTATGGCTACACCTTC	TRBV6-4	TRBJ1-2	NA	NA
CASHPGQGVYEQYF	TGTGCCAGTCACCCGGGACAGGGGGTCTACGAGCAGTACTTC	TRBV6-5	TRBJ2-7	NA	TRBD1
CASSLTTVPEPYGYTF	TGTGCCAGCAGCTTAACGACAGTCCCTGAACCCTATGGCTACACCTTC	TRBV11-2	TRBJ1-2	NA	NA
CASSVSGSSHEQYF	TGTGCCAGCAGCGTAAGCGGGAGTAGCCACGAGCAGTACTTC	TRBV3-1	TRBJ2-7	NA	TRBD2
CASRPGTSGGVAYNEQFF	TGTGCCAGCAGGCCCGGGACTAGCGGGGGGGTAGCGTACAATGAGCAGTTCTTC	TRBV5-5	TRBJ2-1	NA	TRBD2
CASSPGRDGSEQYF	TGCGCCAGCAGCCCTGGACGGGACGGTAGTGAGCAGTACTTC	TRBV5-1	TRBJ2-5	NA	NA
CASSLDTGNSYEQYF	TGTGCCAGCAGTTTAGATACAGGGAACTCCTACGAGCAGTACTTC	TRBV12-3/TRBV12-4	TRBJ2-7	NA	NA